The clone carrying this T cell receptor beta chain was observed a handful of times. Clones were sequenced by immunoSEQ multiplex PCR, and TCRdb holds only the in-frame ones, with some missing. The sample consists of nearly 25,000 clones, about 91% of them appearing once. These data belong to a study of monozygotic twins with cystic fibrosis. From germline, CDR1 is SGHRS and CDR2 YFSETQ. The CDR3 runs to 13 residues. V dropped 6 bases and J dropped 2 bases, with 9 bases sitting between them. Material: blood. The TCR sequence derives from a girl aged 2-10 years with cystic fibrosis. The rearrangement links TRBV5-1 to TRBJ2-1; D possibly corresponds to TRBD1 (5 bases). The chain's CDR3 is CASKQATYNEQFF. The CDR3 bases are TGCGCCAGCAAACAGGCCACCTACAATGAGCAGTTCTTC.